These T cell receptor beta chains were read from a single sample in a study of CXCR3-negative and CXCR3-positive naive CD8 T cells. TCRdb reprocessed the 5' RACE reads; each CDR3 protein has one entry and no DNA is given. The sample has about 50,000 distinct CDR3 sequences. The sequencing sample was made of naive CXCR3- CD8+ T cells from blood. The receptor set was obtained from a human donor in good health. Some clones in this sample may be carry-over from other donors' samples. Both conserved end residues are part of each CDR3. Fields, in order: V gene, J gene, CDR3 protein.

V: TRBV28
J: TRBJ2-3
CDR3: CASSLIRGGITDTQYF

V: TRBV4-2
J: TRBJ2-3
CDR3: CASSQQGPVLDGTQYF

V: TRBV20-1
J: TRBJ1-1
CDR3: CSARVQGLNTEAFF

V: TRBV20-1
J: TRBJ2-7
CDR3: CSARDPLRQTNSYEQYF

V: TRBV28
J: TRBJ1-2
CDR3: CASSTQDRGLGILGGYTF

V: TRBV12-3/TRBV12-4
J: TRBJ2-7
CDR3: CASSFDGYEQYF

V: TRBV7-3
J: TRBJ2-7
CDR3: CASSPPRTSSYEQYF

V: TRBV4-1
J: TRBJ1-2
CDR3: CASSPAGTGGYHYGYTF

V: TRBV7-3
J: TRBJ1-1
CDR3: CASSFSGLDTEAFF

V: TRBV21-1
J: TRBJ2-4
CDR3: CASSIPWTKDPLISDIQYF

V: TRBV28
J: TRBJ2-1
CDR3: CASSLAGTGRDNEQFF

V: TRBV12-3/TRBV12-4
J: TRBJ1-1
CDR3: CATRGGSTEAFF

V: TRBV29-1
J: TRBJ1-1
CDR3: CSVGEGTATEAFF

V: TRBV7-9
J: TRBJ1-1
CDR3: CASTPDRANTEAFF

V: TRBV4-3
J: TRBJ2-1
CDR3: CASSRGTSPFEQFF

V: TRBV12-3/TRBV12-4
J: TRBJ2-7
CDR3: CASLGGSGGVGYEQYF

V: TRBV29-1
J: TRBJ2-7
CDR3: CSVRGTGDSYEQYF